Below, 8 T cell receptor beta chains from the same sample are listed, as sequenced in a study of long-term antiretroviral therapy in people with HIV. The libraries were made with immunoSEQ v3.0 at survey level. Data came from immunoSEQ multiplex PCR; TCRdb stores just in-frame clones and leaves some out. The sample gives fewer than 25,000 clones, around 85% of which show up once; about 15% is in the top ten. The specimen was unsorted PBMCs, collected 1.2 years after starting antiretroviral therapy. The source of these receptors is a man aged 50-59 years with HIV.

J is TRBJ1-4 and V is TRBV20-1; D is unclear. V gave up 8 bases and J gave up 0 bases, with 4 bases separating them. Per germline, CDR1 DFQATT and CDR2 SNEGSKA (reference sequence). The CDR3 is made up of 11 amino acids. DNA of the CDR3: TGCAGTTTTTCAACTAATGAAAAACTGTTTTTT. Its translation is CSFSTNEKLFF.

The rearrangement links TRBV9 to TRBJ2-1; D tentatively reads TRBD1 or TRBD2 (5 bases each). The CDR3 extends over 16 amino acids. The V gene lost 0 bases and the J gene lost 2 bases, with 12 bases spanning the gap. Germline loops: CDR1 SGDLS, CDR2 YYNGEE. CDR3 sequence reads: CASSVGGTSTYNEQFF. The CDR3 nucleotides are TGTGCCAGCAGCGTAGGGGGGACCTCGACCTACAATGAGCAGTTCTTC.

The J gene is TRBJ2-7, the V gene TRBV5-6, with a tentative D call TRBD2 (7 bases). This CDR3 spans 11 amino acids. CDR1 and CDR2 from the germline V gene are SGHDT and YYEEEE. V gave up 7 bases and J gave up 6 bases, with 11 bases separating them. The CDR3 bases are TGTGCCAGCCGGGGAGGGGGCGAGCAGTACTTC. Residues: CASRGGGEQYF.

V and J are TRBV7-9 and TRBJ2-1; 8 bases agree with TRBD2. J lost 4 bases, V lost 1 base, and 12 bases had no gene match. The CDR3 extends over 18 amino acids. Germline values: CDR1 SEHNR, CDR2 FQNEAQ (reference sequence). Here the CDR3 reads CASSLGKGGLAGYNEQFF. In DNA, the CDR3 is TGTGCCAGCAGCTTAGGGAAGGGTGGGCTAGCGGGTTACAATGAGCAGTTCTTC.

J is TRBJ1-1 and V is TRBV9, with D tentatively TRBD1 (5 bases). Germline V gene data show CDR1 as SGDLS and CDR2 as YYNGEE. This CDR3 is built from 16 residues. The V gene lost 4 bases and the J gene lost 3 bases, with 19 bases spanning the gap. In DNA form, the CDR3 reads TGTGCCAGCAGCTCCCCTCCCGGTGGGGCGGACACTGAAGCTTTCTTT. It is translated as CASSSPPGGADTEAFF.

This clone rates as medium-sized. The chain recombines TRBV28 with TRBJ2-1, with D perhaps matching TRBD1 or TRBD2 (5 bases each). The CDR3 runs 13 residues. Germline loops: CDR1 MDHEN, CDR2 SYDVKM. V was shortened by 3 bases and J by 6 bases, with 9 bases between the two germline ends. CDR3 sequence reads: CASSLRGSNEQFF. For the CDR3, the DNA is TGTGCCAGCAGTTTGAGGGGTAGCAATGAGCAGTTCTTC.

CDR3 in DNA: TGTGCCAGCAGTCCATACCGGGACAGGGATTACGAGCAGTACTTC. Its translation: CASSPYRDRDYEQYF. This chain connects TRBV2 to TRBJ2-7; the match to TRBD1 covers 9 bases. V gave up 5 bases and J gave up 4 bases; unmatched junction bases: 9. The V gene's germline CDR1 is SNHLY and CDR2 FYNNEI. This CDR3 contains 15 residues.

This chain joins TRBV7-2 and TRBJ1-1; D not resolved. The germline V gene encodes CDR1 SGHTA and CDR2 FQGNSA. The CDR3 runs 15 residues. V shed 5 bases and J shed 1 base, with 14 bases lying between them. This CDR3 reads CASSLGPGGNTEAFF. The CDR3 DNA reads TGTGCCAGCAGCCTAGGACCGGGAGGGAACACTGAAGCTTTCTTT. Filled out from reference TRBV7-2 and TRBJ1-1, the complete variable domain reads GAGVSQSPSNKVTEKGKDVELRCDPISGHTALYWYRQSLGQGLEFLIYFQGNSAPDKSGLPSDRFSAERTGGSVSTLTIQRTQQEDSAVYLCASSLGPGGNTEAFFGQGTRLTVV.